A selection of T cell receptor beta chains follows, all from one sample in a study of T-cell memory formation after mild COVID-19. TCRdb reprocessed the 5' RACE reads with MiXCR, giving one entry per CDR3 protein. The data show approximately 350,000 distinct CDR3 sequences, 25% to 30% seen once. The specimen was PBMCs or a T cell subset sorted from them (not recorded which). The origin of the receptors is an adult woman who had mild COVID-19 (a few samples of this study predate the infection). Cell type and time point are not known. CDR3s leave out the opening cysteine and the closing phenylalanine or tryptophan. Clone size is stated in some rows and not others, as once, few, many or a class when expanded.

CDR3 protein: ASSPPPGEGQGGIGEQY
clone size: NA
V gene: TRBV18

CDR3 protein: ASSPGQGDLVDTQY
clone size: NA
V gene: TRBV4-1

CDR3 protein: ASSILRPTGKNTEAF
clone size: NA
V gene: TRBV19

CDR3 protein: ASSHRTRVGLGTEAF
clone size: few
V gene: TRBV23-1

CDR3 protein: ASSPGTSGSPTSYEQY
clone size: many
V gene: TRBV9

CDR3 protein: SVGDKRAEQY
clone size: NA
V gene: TRBV29-1

CDR3 protein: AWSESGEQPQH
clone size: NA
V gene: TRBV30

CDR3 protein: ASISRGGSLGDTQY
clone size: few
V gene: TRBV6-6

CDR3 protein: ASSPPSEDTQY
clone size: NA
V gene: TRBV7-3

CDR3 protein: ASTTGQKYEQY
clone size: few
V gene: TRBV7-9

CDR3 protein: ATSDMKGSVAGELF
clone size: NA
V gene: TRBV24-1

CDR3 protein: ASSSGQLSYNEQF
clone size: NA
V gene: TRBV6-2/TRBV6-3

CDR3 protein: ASRLDWGTEAF
clone size: few
V gene: TRBV12-3/TRBV12-4

CDR3 protein: ASSILTGDQPQH
clone size: NA
V gene: TRBV19

CDR3 protein: ASSLYSGAQETQY
clone size: NA
V gene: TRBV4-3

CDR3 protein: ATSRDGNDEQF
clone size: few
V gene: TRBV15

CDR3 protein: ASSLSLAGPDTQY
clone size: NA
V gene: TRBV5-6

CDR3 protein: ASTLGTAGGYT
clone size: NA
V gene: TRBV6-6

CDR3 protein: ASSGQATHYEQY
clone size: few
V gene: TRBV13

CDR3 protein: ASSLSGARIYSPLH
clone size: few
V gene: TRBV12-3/TRBV12-4

CDR3 protein: ASSPPNRFPLY
clone size: few
V gene: TRBV18

CDR3 protein: SVAEKASTDTQY
clone size: many
V gene: TRBV29-1

CDR3 protein: ASSGWENSPLH
clone size: few
V gene: TRBV6-1

CDR3 protein: ATSGPSSGDRTDTQY
clone size: NA
V gene: TRBV24-1

CDR3 protein: ASSSSAGTTEAF
clone size: few
V gene: TRBV12-3/TRBV12-4

CDR3 protein: ASSFRQAANEKLF
clone size: NA
V gene: TRBV12-3/TRBV12-4

CDR3 protein: ASSGTSGGPSYEQY
clone size: NA
V gene: TRBV7-9

CDR3 protein: ASSYPTGSEAF
clone size: NA
V gene: TRBV6-2/TRBV6-3

CDR3 protein: ASSLSGRGEETQY
clone size: few
V gene: TRBV5-1

CDR3 protein: ASSPTPRRLAGGQFRTDTQY
clone size: few
V gene: TRBV7-3

CDR3 protein: ATLSSFTGELF
clone size: NA
V gene: TRBV24-1

CDR3 protein: ASSYEGSGDTQY
clone size: NA
V gene: TRBV6-6

CDR3 protein: ASSVGMLGPQH
clone size: few
V gene: TRBV9

CDR3 protein: SVYTDLRRSEAF
clone size: NA
V gene: TRBV29-1

CDR3 protein: ASSLIPAPYGYT
clone size: once
V gene: TRBV12-3/TRBV12-4

CDR3 protein: ASSEKGANQPQH
clone size: NA
V gene: TRBV2

CDR3 protein: ASVDSNEQF
clone size: few
V gene: TRBV7-9

CDR3 protein: ASSVGSRAQETQY
clone size: NA
V gene: TRBV9

CDR3 protein: SARASGRARGTDTQY
clone size: NA
V gene: TRBV20-1

CDR3 protein: ASQGGGPLEQY
clone size: NA
V gene: TRBV6-5